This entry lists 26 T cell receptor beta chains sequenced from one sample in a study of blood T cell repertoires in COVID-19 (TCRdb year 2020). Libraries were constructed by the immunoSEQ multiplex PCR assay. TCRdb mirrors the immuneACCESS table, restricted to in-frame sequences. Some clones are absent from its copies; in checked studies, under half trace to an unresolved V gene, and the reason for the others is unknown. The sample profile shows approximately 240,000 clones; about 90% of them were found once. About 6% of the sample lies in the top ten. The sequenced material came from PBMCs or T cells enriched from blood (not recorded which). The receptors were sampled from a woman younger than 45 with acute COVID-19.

CDR3 coding DNA: TGTGCCAGCAGCCGGGGGACTAGCAGCGAGCAGTACTTC. Translated, it gives CASSRGTSSEQYF. The V and J genes are TRBV7-8 and TRBJ2-7; 9 bases are a match to TRBD2. This CDR3 comprises 13 residues. V shed 5 bases, J shed 6 bases, and the junction held 5 bases outside the gene matches. Germline CDR1 is SGHVS and CDR2 is FQNEAQ.

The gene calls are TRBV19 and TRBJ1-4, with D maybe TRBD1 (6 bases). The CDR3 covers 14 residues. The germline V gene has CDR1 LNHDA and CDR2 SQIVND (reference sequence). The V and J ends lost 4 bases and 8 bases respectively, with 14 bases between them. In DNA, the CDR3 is TGTGCCAGTAGTAGGGGGCAAGGACAAGAAAAACTGTTTTTT. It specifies CASSRGQGQEKLFF.

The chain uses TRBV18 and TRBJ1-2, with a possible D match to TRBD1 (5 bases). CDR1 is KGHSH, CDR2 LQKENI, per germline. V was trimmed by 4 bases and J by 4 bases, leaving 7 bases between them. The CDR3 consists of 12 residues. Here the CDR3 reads CASSRDSYGYTF. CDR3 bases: TGTGCCAGCTCACGTGACAGCTATGGCTACACCTTC.

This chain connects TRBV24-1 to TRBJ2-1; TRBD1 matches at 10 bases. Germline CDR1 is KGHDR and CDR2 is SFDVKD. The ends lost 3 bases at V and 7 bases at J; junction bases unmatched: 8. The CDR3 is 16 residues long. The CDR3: CATSDHRQGADNEQFF. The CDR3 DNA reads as TGTGCCACCAGTGATCATCGACAGGGGGCGGATAATGAGCAGTTCTTC.

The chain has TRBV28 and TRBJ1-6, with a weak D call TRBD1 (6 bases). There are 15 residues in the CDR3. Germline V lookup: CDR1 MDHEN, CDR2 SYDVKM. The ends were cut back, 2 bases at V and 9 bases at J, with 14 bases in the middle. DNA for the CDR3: TGTGCCAGCAGTTTAGTAGGGGGGGTAGGTTCACCCCTCCACTTT. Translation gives CASSLVGGVGSPLHF.

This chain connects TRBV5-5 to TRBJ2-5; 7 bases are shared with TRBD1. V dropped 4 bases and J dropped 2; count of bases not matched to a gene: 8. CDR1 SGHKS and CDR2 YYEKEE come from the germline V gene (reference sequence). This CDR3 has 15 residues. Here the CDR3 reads CASSDGTALQETQYF. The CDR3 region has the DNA TGTGCCAGCAGCGATGGGACAGCATTACAAGAGACCCAGTACTTC.

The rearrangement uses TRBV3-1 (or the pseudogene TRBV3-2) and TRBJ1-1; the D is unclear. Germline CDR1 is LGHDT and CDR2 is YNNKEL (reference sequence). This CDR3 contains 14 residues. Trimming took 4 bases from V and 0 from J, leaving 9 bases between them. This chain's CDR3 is CASSRQDLNTEAFF. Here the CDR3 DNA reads TGTGCCAGCAGCCGCCAGGATTTGAACACTGAAGCTTTCTTT.

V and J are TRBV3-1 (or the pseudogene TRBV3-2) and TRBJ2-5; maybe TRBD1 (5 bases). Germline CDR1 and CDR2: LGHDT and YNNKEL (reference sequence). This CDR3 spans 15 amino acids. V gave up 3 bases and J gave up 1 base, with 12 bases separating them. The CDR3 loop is CASSHHRQTQETQYF. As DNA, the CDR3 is TGTGCCAGCAGCCACCATCGACAGACCCAAGAGACCCAGTACTTC.

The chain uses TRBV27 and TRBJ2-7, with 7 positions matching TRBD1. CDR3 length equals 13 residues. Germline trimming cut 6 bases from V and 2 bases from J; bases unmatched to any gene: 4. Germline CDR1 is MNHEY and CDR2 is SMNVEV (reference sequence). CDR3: CASRDQGAYEQYF. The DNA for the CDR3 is TGTGCCAGCAGGGATCAGGGGGCCTACGAGCAGTACTTC.

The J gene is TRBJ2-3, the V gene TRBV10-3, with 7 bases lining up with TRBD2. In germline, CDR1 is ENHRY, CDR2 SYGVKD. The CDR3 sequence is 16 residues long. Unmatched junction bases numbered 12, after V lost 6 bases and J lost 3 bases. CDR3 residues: CAISVPSGTPTDTQYF. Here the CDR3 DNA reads TGTGCCATCAGCGTCCCTAGCGGCACCCCGACAGATACGCAGTATTTT.

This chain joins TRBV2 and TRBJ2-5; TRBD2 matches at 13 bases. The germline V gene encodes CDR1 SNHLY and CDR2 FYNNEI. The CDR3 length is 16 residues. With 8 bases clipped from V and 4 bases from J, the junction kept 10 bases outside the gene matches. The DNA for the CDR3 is TGTGCCAGCCCAACTAGCGGGGGGGCAACCTTAGAGACCCAGTACTTC. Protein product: CASPTSGGATLETQYF.

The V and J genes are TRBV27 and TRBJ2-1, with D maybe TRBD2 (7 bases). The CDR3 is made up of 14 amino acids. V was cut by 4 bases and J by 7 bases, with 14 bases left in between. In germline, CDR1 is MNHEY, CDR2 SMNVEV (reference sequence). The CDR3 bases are TGTGCCAGCAGTTGGGGGGGGGCCGGAAATGAGCAGTTCTTC. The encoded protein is CASSWGGAGNEQFF.

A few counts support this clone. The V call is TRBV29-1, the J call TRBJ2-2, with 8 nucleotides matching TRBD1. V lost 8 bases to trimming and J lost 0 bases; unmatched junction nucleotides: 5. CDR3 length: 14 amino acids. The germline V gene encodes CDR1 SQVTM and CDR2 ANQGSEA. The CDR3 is CSSRTGSNTGELFF. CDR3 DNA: TGCAGCTCGAGGACAGGGTCGAACACCGGGGAGCTGTTTTTT.

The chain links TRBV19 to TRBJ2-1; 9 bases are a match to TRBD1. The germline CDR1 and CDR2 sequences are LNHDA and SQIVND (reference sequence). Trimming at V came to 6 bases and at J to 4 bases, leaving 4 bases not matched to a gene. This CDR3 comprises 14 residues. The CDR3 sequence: CASRRTGEYNEQFF. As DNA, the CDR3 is TGTGCCAGTAGGCGGACAGGGGAATACAATGAGCAGTTCTTC.

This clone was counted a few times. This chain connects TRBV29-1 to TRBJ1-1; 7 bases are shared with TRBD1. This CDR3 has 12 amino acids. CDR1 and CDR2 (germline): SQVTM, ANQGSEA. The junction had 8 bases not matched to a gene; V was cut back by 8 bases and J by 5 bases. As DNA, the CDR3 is TGCAGCACGAGACAGGGTTTAACTGAAGCTTTCTTT. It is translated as CSTRQGLTEAFF.

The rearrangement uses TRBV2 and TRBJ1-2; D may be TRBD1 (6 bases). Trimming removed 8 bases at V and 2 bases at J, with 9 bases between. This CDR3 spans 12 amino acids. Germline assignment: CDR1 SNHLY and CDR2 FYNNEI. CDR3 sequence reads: CASLRGNYGYTF. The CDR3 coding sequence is TGTGCCAGCCTCAGGGGAAACTATGGCTACACCTTC.

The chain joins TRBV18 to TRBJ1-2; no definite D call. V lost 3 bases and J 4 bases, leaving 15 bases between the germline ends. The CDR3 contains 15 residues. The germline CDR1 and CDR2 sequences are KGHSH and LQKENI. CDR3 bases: TGTGCCAGCTCACCTTTAGACATGGCCCTCTATGGCTACACCTTC. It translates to CASSPLDMALYGYTF.

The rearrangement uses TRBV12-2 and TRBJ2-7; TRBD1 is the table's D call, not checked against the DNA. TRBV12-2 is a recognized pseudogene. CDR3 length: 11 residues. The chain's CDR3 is CASRPHYEQYF. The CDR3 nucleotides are TGTGCAAGTCGTCCACACTACGAGCAGTACTTC.

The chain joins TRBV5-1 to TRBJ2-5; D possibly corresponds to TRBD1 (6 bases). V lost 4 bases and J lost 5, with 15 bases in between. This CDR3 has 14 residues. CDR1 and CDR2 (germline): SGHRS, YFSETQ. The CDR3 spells CASSIGGAKETQYF. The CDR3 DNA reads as TGCGCCAGCAGCATAGGGGGAGCGAAGGAGACCCAGTACTTC.

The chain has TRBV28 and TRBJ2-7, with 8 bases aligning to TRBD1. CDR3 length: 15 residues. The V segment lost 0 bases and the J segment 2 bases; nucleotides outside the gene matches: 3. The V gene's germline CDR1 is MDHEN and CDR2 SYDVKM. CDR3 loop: CASSLWDRATYEQYF. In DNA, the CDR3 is TGTGCCAGCAGTTTATGGGACAGGGCCACCTACGAGCAGTACTTC.

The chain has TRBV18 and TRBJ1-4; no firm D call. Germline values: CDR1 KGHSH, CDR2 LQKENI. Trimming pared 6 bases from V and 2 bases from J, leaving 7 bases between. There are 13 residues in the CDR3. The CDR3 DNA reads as TGTGCCAGCTCGCGAGGGACTAATGAAAAACTGTTTTTT. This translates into CASSRGTNEKLFF.

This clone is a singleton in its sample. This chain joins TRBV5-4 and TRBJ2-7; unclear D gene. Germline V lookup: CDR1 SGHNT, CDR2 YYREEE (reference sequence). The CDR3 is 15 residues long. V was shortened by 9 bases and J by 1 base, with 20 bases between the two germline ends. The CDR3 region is CATRGGPAPSYEQYF. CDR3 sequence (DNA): TGTGCCACCCGAGGCGGCCCTGCGCCGTCCTACGAGCAGTACTTC.

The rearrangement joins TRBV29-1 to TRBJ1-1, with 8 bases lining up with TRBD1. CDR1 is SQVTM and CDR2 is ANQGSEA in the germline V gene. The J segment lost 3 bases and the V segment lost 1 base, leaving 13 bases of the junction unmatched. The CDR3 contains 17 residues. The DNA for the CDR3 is TGCAGCGTTGAAGGTTCATCACGGGACAGGCTATACACTGAAGCTTTCTTT. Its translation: CSVEGSSRDRLYTEAFF.

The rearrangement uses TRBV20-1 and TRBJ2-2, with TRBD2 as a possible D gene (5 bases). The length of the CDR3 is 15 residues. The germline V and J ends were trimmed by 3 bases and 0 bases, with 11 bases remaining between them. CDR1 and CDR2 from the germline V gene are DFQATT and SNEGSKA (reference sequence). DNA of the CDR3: TGCAGTGCTAGTCTGAGCGGAACGAACACCGGGGAGCTGTTTTTT. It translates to CSASLSGTNTGELFF.

The CDR3 here is CASSPMGPQETQYF. The CDR3 DNA sequence: TGTGCCAGCTCACCAATGGGCCCGCAAGAGACCCAGTACTTC. The chain recombines TRBV18 with TRBJ2-5; D is unclear. The V gene's germline CDR1 is KGHSH and CDR2 LQKENI. The CDR3 sequence is 14 residues long. V was shortened by 2 bases and J by 2 bases, with 9 bases between the two germline ends. Variable domain in full (rest from reference TRBV18 and TRBJ2-5): NAGVMQNPRHLVRRRGQEARLRCSPMKGHSHVYWYRQLPEEGLKFMVYLQKENIIDESGMPKERFSAEFPKEGPSILRIQQVVRGDSAAYFCASSPMGPQETQYFGPGTRLLVL.

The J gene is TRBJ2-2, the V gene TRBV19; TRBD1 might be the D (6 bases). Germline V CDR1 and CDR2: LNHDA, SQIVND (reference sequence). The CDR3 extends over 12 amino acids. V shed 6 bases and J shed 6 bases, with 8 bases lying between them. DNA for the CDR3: TGTGCCAGTAGCCGACAGGCCGGGGAGCTGTTTTTT. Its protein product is CASSRQAGELFF.